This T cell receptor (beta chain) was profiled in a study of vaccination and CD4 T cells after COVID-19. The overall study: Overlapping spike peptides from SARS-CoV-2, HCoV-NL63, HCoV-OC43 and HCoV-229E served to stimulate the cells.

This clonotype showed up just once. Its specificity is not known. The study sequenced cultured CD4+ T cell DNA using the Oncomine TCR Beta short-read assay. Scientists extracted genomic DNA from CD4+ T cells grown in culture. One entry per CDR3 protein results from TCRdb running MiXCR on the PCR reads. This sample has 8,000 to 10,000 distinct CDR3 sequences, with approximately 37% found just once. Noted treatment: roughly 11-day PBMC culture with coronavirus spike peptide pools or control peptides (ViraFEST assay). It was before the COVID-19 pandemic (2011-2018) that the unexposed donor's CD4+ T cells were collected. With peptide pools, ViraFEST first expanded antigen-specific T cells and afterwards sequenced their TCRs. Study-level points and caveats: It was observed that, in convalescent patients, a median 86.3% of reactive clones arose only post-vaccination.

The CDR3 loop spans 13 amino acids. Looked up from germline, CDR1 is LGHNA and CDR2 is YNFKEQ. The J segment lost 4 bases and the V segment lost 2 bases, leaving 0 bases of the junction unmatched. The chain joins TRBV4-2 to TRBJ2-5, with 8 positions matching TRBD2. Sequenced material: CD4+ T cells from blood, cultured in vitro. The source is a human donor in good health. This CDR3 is CASSQLAGETQYF. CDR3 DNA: TGTGCCAGCAGCCAACTAGCGGGAGAGACCCAGTACTTC.